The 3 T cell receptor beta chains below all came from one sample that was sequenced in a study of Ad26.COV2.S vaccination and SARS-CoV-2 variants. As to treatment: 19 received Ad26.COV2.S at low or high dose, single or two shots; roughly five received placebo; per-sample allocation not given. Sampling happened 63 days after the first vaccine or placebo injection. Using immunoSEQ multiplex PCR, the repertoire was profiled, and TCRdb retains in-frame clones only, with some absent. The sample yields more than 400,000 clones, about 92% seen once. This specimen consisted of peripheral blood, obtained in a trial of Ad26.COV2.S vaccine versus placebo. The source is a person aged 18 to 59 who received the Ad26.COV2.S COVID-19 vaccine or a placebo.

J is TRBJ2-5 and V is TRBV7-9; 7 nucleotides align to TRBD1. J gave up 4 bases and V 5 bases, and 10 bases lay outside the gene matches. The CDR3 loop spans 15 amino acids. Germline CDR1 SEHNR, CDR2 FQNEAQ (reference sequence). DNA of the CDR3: TGTGCCAGCAGCCCCACAGGGGTAAGAGGAGAGACCCAGTACTTC. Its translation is CASSPTGVRGETQYF. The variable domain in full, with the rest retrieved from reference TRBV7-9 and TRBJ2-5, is DTGVSQNPRHKITKRGQNVTFRCDPISEHNRLYWYRQTLGQGPEFLTYFQNEAQLEKSRLLSDRFSAERPKGSFSTLEIQRTEQGDSAMYLCASSPTGVRGETQYFGPGTRLLVL.

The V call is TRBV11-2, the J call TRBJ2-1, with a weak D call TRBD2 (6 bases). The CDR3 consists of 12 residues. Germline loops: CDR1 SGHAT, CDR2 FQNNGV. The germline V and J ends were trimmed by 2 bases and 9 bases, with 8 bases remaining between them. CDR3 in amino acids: CASSLLAIEQFF. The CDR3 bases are TGTGCCAGCAGCTTACTAGCGATTGAGCAGTTCTTC.

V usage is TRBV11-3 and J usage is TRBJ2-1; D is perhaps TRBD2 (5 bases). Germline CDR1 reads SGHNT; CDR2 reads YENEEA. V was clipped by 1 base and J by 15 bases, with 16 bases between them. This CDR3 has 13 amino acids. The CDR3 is CASSLGTGSRRFF. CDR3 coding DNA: TGTGCCAGCAGCTTAGGGACTGGGAGCCGGAGGTTCTTC.